These 28 T cell receptor beta chains came from one sample sequenced in a study of PD-1 blockade in classical Hodgkin lymphoma. Clones were read by immunoSEQ multiplex PCR, and TCRdb kept only the in-frame ones, dropping some. The data show tens of thousands of clones, 60% to 70% seen once. Time point of the sample: cycle 4 day 1 (C4D1), after less than 7 weeks of nivolumab. Each patient relapsed following autologous stem cell transplantation, and prior brentuximab vedotin exposure differed. The specimen was peripheral blood mononuclear cells (PBMCs), collected before the fourth cycle of nivolumab. These receptor sequences come from a human donor with classical Hodgkin lymphoma.

V gene TRBV19 combines with J gene TRBJ2-7, with D maybe TRBD1 (6 bases). This CDR3 contains 16 residues. Germline values: CDR1 LNHDA, CDR2 SQIVND (reference sequence). Trimming took 5 bases from V and 9 from J, leaving 26 bases between them. CDR3 sequence reads: CASSPTRDKGPFGQYF. The CDR3 DNA sequence: TGTGCCAGTAGTCCCACCCGGGACAAGGGCCCATTCGGGCAGTACTTC.

V is TRBV6-6 and J is TRBJ2-3, with 7 nucleotides matching TRBD2. With 5 bases clipped from V and 4 bases from J, the junction kept 9 bases outside the gene matches. The CDR3 loop spans 15 amino acids. CDR1 and CDR2 (germline): MNHNY, SVGAGI (reference sequence). CDR3 protein: CASSHTRGIADTQYF. The CDR3 coding sequence is TGTGCCAGCAGTCATACGCGGGGGATCGCAGATACGCAGTATTTT.

V is TRBV5-8 and J is TRBJ1-2; D call uncertain. The germline CDR1 and CDR2 sequences are SGHTS and YDEGEE. CDR3 length: 15 residues. V lost 4 bases and J lost 7, with 20 bases in between. This CDR3 reads CASSQRETYVLGYTF. In nucleotides, the CDR3 is TGTGCCAGCAGCCAACGGGAGACTTATGTTCTTGGCTACACCTTC.

The rearrangement joins TRBV7-2 to TRBJ2-3; D not certain. The CDR3 has 15 residues. Germline assignment: CDR1 SGHTA and CDR2 FQGNSA. V lost 2 bases, J lost 1 base, and 10 bases lay in between. This CDR3 reads CASSLNGVGTDTQYF. The CDR3 coding sequence is TGTGCCAGCAGCTTAAACGGTGTGGGCACAGATACGCAGTATTTT.

The genes are TRBV5-6 and TRBJ2-5; D uncertain. The J call could be wrong; TRBJ2-7 is a better fit for the DNA end. This CDR3 comprises 14 residues. Germline lookup yields CDR1 SGHDT and CDR2 YYEEEE. The CDR3 loop is CASSLGTVTYEQYF. CDR3 nucleotide sequence: TGTGCCAGCAGCTTGGGGACGGTTACCTACGAGCAGTACTTC.

The chain employs TRBV5-4 and TRBJ2-5; D may be TRBD1 or TRBD2 (5 bases each). V was shortened by 3 bases and J by 2 bases, with 14 bases between the two germline ends. The V gene's germline CDR1 is SGHNT and CDR2 YYREEE (reference sequence). The CDR3 runs 15 residues. CDR3 DNA: TGTGCCAGCAGCTACCCCGCCGGGGCTCAAGAGACCCAGTACTTC. Amino acid sequence: CASSYPAGAQETQYF.

This clone is classed as medium-sized. J is TRBJ1-2 and V is TRBV2; 10 nucleotides align to TRBD1. The CDR3 spans 13 residues. Germline V lookup: CDR1 SNHLY, CDR2 FYNNEI. With 4 bases clipped from V and 7 bases from J, the junction kept 3 bases outside the gene matches. The CDR3 loop reads CASSVTGGRGYTF. The CDR3 DNA reads as TGTGCCAGCAGTGTGACAGGGGGCCGTGGCTACACCTTC.

The chain's CDR3 is CASSAGFGSGNTIYF. Here the CDR3 DNA reads TGTGCCAGCAGTGCAGGGTTTGGCTCTGGAAACACCATATATTTT. This chain links TRBV6-5 with TRBJ1-3; D is perhaps TRBD1 (5 bases). The CDR3 contains 15 residues. V lost 5 bases and J 0 bases, leaving 11 bases between the germline ends. Germline V gene sequence: CDR1 MNHEY, CDR2 SVGAGI.

The chain has TRBV6-5 and TRBJ1-1; D remains ambiguous. V gave up 6 bases and J gave up 1 base, with 6 bases separating them. The CDR3 runs to 12 residues. Looked up from germline, CDR1 is MNHEY and CDR2 is SVGAGI. DNA of the CDR3: TGTGCCAGCAGATCCGCGAACACTGAAGCTTTCTTT. Translating gives CASRSANTEAFF.

The chain recombines TRBV4-1 with TRBJ2-3; weak D call: TRBD2 (6 bases). Germline loops: CDR1 MGHRA, CDR2 YSYEKL. CDR3 length: 17 residues. The ends were cut back, 0 bases at V and 0 bases at J, with 13 bases in the middle. The CDR3: CASSQDGSGTSTDTQYF. The CDR3, as DNA: TGCGCCAGCAGCCAAGACGGTAGCGGCACTAGCACAGATACGCAGTATTTT.

The chain employs TRBV5-6 and TRBJ2-3; D not resolved. Germline V lookup: CDR1 SGHDT, CDR2 YYEEEE. Between the trimmed V and J ends, which lost 5 bases and 2 bases, there was a span of 3 bases. CDR3 size: 11 residues. The CDR3 loop is CASSFTDTQYF. For the CDR3, the DNA is TGTGCCAGCAGTTTCACAGATACGCAGTATTTT.

V usage is TRBV18 and J usage is TRBJ1-1, with D unresolved. The CDR3 is 14 amino acids. Trimming stripped 6 bases from V and 1 base from J, with 12 bases between. In germline, CDR1 is KGHSH, CDR2 LQKENI. The CDR3 sequence is CASSQAGRNTEAFF. CDR3 DNA sequence: TGTGCCAGCTCCCAGGCAGGCCGGAACACTGAAGCTTTCTTT.

This clone was seen repeatedly, ten times or more. The V and J genes are TRBV7-6 and TRBJ2-7, with D possibly being TRBD1 or TRBD2 (5 bases each). Germline assignment: CDR1 SGHVS and CDR2 FNYEAQ. Trimming removed 4 bases at V and 3 bases at J, with 10 bases between. CDR3 length: 13 amino acids. As DNA, the CDR3 is TGTGCCAGCAGCTCGGGACCGAACTACGAGCAGTACTTC. Amino acid sequence: CASSSGPNYEQYF.

The chain couples TRBV7-9 to TRBJ1-1; D unresolved. Per the germline V gene, CDR1 is SEHNR and CDR2 is FQNEAQ (reference sequence). V was trimmed by 2 bases and J by 6 bases, leaving 13 bases between them. The CDR3 contains 14 residues. CDR3 DNA sequence: TGTGCCAGCAGCTTACAGGTGCCGAGCGCTGAAGCTTTCTTT. Residues: CASSLQVPSAEAFF.

This chain connects TRBV18 to TRBJ2-5; 10 bases map to TRBD2. Germline CDR1 and CDR2: KGHSH and LQKENI. This CDR3 spans 14 amino acids. The V segment lost 3 bases and the J segment 4 bases; nucleotides outside the gene matches: 2. The CDR3 coding sequence is TGTGCCAGCTCACCCAGACTAGCGGGAGAGACCCAGTACTTC. Residues: CASSPRLAGETQYF.

This clone was observed a few times. The chain couples TRBV6-5 to TRBJ2-7, with TRBD2 identical over 8 bases. Germline CDR1 and CDR2: MNHEY and SVGAGI. This CDR3 comprises 14 residues. The V gene end was trimmed by 5 bases and the J gene end by 2 bases; junction bases not matched to a gene: 5. CDR3 coding DNA: TGTGCCAGCAGTAAACATAGCGGGACCTACGAGCAGTACTTC. Amino acids: CASSKHSGTYEQYF.

The rearrangement joins TRBV21-1 to TRBJ1-2; TRBD1 is the table's D call and was not checked against the DNA. TRBV21-1 is annotated as a pseudogene. The CDR3 is 15 residues long. The CDR3 coding sequence is TGTGCCAGCAGCAAAGGTCGGGACAGGGTAGTAGGCTACACCTTC. Translation gives CASSKGRDRVVGYTF.

The V and J genes are TRBV11-2 and TRBJ1-4, with D possibly TRBD1 on 6 matching bases. This CDR3 has 15 residues. The germline V gene has CDR1 SGHAT and CDR2 FQNNGV. Trimming removed 1 base from V and 7 bases from J, with 13 bases in between. CDR3 residues: CASSLGGAVSEKLFF. In nucleotides, the CDR3 is TGTGCCAGCAGCTTAGGGGGGGCGGTGAGTGAAAAACTGTTTTTT.

This clone was counted ten times or more. The chain couples TRBV19 to TRBJ2-3; D may be TRBD1 (5 bases). V gave up 1 base and J gave up 0 bases, with 11 bases separating them. The CDR3 loop spans 16 amino acids. Per the germline V gene, CDR1 is LNHDA and CDR2 is SQIVND (reference sequence). For the CDR3, the DNA is TGTGCCAGTAGTATAGCGTGGGCAGGGAGCACAGATACGCAGTATTTT. It codes for CASSIAWAGSTDTQYF.

This clone was seen more than once but under ten times. This chain uses TRBV27 with TRBJ2-5; no clear D. This CDR3 contains 12 residues. Trimming took off 3 bases at V and 1 base at J, with 3 bases between the two ends. Germline V gives CDR1 MNHEY, CDR2 SMNVEV (reference sequence). CDR3 protein: CASSFPQETQYF. The CDR3 DNA reads as TGTGCCAGCAGTTTCCCCCAAGAGACCCAGTACTTC.

This clone came up a few times. The V and J genes are TRBV9 and TRBJ2-1, with D perhaps TRBD1 or TRBD2 (5 bases each). This CDR3 comprises 13 residues. CDR1 is SGDLS and CDR2 is YYNGEE in the germline V gene. V dropped 1 base and J dropped 7 bases, with 9 bases sitting between them. The CDR3 spells CASSVLGRNEQFF. The CDR3 nucleotides are TGTGCCAGCAGCGTACTGGGACGAAATGAGCAGTTCTTC.

The rearrangement uses TRBV28 and TRBJ1-2, with unresolved D. CDR3 size: 16 residues. Germline CDR1 reads MDHEN; CDR2 reads SYDVKM. V shed 1 base and J shed 4 bases, with 16 bases lying between them. This chain's CDR3 is CASSLSPYSSLYGYTF. The CDR3 DNA is TGTGCCAGCAGTTTATCCCCCTACAGTTCCCTCTATGGCTACACCTTC.

The rearrangement links TRBV4-1 to TRBJ2-3; 8 bases are a match to TRBD2. V shed 4 bases and J 4 bases; nucleotides not matched to a gene: 7. The CDR3 spans 15 residues. Germline-derived CDR1 and CDR2 are MGHRA and YSYEKL. This chain's CDR3 is CASSPRSGSPDTQYF. The DNA for the CDR3 is TGCGCCAGCAGCCCCAGGAGCGGGAGCCCAGATACGCAGTATTTT.

By frequency in the sample, this clone is medium-sized. The chain recombines TRBV5-6 with TRBJ1-6; 9 bases map to TRBD1. The germline CDR1 and CDR2 sequences are SGHDT and YYEEEE. This CDR3 is built from 16 residues. The trim removed 1 base at V and 7 bases at J, leaving 6 bases unmatched. The CDR3 reads CASSLPGQGQNSPLHF. CDR3 coding DNA: TGTGCCAGCAGCTTGCCGGGACAGGGACAAAATTCACCCCTCCACTTT.

In its sample, this clone was seen a few times. The rearrangement links TRBV7-9 to TRBJ2-7, with D uncertain. The CDR3 consists of 12 residues. Trimming took off 7 bases at V and 2 bases at J, with 9 bases between the two ends. CDR1 and CDR2 (germline): SEHNR, FQNEAQ (reference sequence). This chain's CDR3 is CASTSQPYEQYF. The CDR3 region has the DNA TGTGCCAGCACCTCCCAACCCTACGAGCAGTACTTC. Variable domain in full (rest from reference TRBV7-9 and TRBJ2-7): DTGVSQNPRHKITKRGQNVTFRCDPISEHNRLYWYRQTLGQGPEFLTYFQNEAQLEKSRLLSDRFSAERPKGSFSTLEIQRTEQGDSAMYLCASTSQPYEQYFGPGTRLTVT.

This clone counts as medium-sized. CDR3 nucleotide sequence: TGTGCCAGCAGTTACCACAGCGGGATAAACACCGGGGAGCTGTTTTTT. Protein: CASSYHSGINTGELFF. The gene calls are TRBV27 and TRBJ2-2, with 7 bases fitting TRBD2. The germline V gene has CDR1 MNHEY and CDR2 SMNVEV (reference sequence). This CDR3 contains 16 residues. Trimming cost V 4 bases and J 2 bases; bases outside gene matches: 7.

The chain is built from TRBV5-1 and TRBJ2-5, with 10 bases that match TRBD1. Germline-derived CDR1 and CDR2 are SGHRS and YFSETQ. The J segment lost 4 bases and the V segment lost 0 bases, leaving 3 bases of the junction unmatched. The CDR3 has 15 residues. The CDR3 is CASSLGTGGSETQYF. For the CDR3, the DNA is TGCGCCAGCAGCTTGGGGACAGGGGGGTCAGAGACCCAGTACTTC.

J is TRBJ2-3 and V is TRBV4-3, with D possibly TRBD2 on 5 matching bases. CDR3 length: 13 amino acids. Germline CDR1 LGHNA, CDR2 YSLEER. V was cut by 4 bases and J by 5 bases, with 10 bases left in between. CDR3 loop: CASSPRRGDTQYF. CDR3 DNA: TGCGCCAGCAGCCCCCGACGGGGAGATACGCAGTATTTT.